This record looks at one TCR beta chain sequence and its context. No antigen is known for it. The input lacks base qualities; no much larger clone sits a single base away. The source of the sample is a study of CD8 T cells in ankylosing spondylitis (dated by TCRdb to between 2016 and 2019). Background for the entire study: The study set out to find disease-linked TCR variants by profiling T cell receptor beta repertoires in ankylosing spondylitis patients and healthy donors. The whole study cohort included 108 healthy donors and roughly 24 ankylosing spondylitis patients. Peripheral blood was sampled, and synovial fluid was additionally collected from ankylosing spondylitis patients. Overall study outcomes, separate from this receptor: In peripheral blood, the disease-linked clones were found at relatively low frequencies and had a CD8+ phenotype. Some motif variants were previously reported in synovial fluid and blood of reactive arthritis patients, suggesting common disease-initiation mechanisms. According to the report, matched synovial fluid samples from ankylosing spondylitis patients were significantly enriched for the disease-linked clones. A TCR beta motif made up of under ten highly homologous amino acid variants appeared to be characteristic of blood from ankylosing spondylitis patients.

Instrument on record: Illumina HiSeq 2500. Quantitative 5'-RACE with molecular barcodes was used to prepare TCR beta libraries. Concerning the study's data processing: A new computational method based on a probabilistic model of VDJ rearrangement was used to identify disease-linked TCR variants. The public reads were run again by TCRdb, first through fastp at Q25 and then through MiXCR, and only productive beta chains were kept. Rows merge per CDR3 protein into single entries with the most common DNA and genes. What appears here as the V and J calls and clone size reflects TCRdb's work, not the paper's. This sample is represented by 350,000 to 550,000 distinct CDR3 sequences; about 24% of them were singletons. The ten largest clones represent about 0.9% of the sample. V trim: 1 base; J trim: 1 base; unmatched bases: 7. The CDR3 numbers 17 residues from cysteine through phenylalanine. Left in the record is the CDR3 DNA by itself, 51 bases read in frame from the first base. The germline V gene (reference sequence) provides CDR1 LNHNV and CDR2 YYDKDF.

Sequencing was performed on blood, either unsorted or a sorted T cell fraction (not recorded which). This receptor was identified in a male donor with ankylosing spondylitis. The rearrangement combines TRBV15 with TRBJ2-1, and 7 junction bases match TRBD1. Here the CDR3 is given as CATSRASTGVSYNEQFF. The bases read TGTGCCACCAGCAGAGCCTCTACAGGGGTTTCCTACAATGAGCAGTTCTTC. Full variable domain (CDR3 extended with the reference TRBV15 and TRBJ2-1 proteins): DAMVIQNPRYQVTQFGKPVTLSCSQTLNHNVMYWYQQKSSQAPKLLFHYYDKDFNNEADTPDNFQSRRPNTSFCFLDIRSPGLGDTAMYLCATSRASTGVSYNEQFFGPGTRLTVL.